The entry below describes one T cell receptor beta chain. Its antigen is not known. The data are from a study of PD-L1 blockade in urothelial cancer. Study background: The number of prior chemotherapy regimens per patient was 0 to 3. Study findings and constraints: Better survival was predicted by below-median pretreatment blood TCR clonality. Tumor-associated clones in the blood of durable-benefit patients grew more at 3 weeks.

The sample's time point: peripheral blood 6 weeks after treatment start. The V end was cut by 3 bases, the J end by 5 bases, with 11 bases between. Germline CDR1 reads SGHNT; CDR2 reads YYREEE (reference sequence). CDR3 length: 13 amino acids. Synthetic TCR analog templates were spiked into each PCR. TCRdb's table, derived via immunoSEQ multiplex PCR, lists solely in-frame clones and lacks some. The sample shows about 120,000 clones, more than 85% of them seen only once. This specimen was PBMCs, taken around atezolizumab (anti-PD-L1) treatment. The TCR comes from a man aged 60 to 75 with urothelial cancer. The rearrangement uses TRBV5-4 and TRBJ2-5; D unclear. As DNA, the CDR3 is TGTGCCAGCAGCTCCGTCTCGCGGGAGACCCAGTACTTC. Translation gives CASSSVSRETQYF.